The clone carrying this TCR beta chain was seen ten or more times. Its antigen remains unidentified. The data stem from a study of molecular identifiers for immune sequencing clone quantification. Looked up from germline, CDR1 is LNHDA and CDR2 is SQIVND (reference sequence). This CDR3 has 12 amino acids. The V and J ends lost 7 bases and 7 bases respectively, with 14 bases between them. Findings of the study overall: Clones of above 20 RNA copies carried over 99% of effector molecules; in naive cells they carried under 1%.

TCRdb independently ran MiXCR on the PCR reads; one entry per CDR3 protein. This sample has 30,000 to 45,000 distinct CDR3 sequences, with less than 20% found just once. Naive CD8 T cells were FACS-sorted by CD8+CD4-CCR7+CD45RA+ markers. This TCR came from a human donor in good health. Some libraries in this study had Jurkat cell RNA spiked in. The specimen sequenced was naive CD8+ T cells from blood, with Jurkat cell RNA spiked in. The subset here: FACS-sorted CD8+CD4-CCR7+CD45RA+ naive T cells. The rearrangement joins TRBV19 to TRBJ2-7; either TRBD1 or TRBD2 may fit D (7 bases each). The CDR3 region has the DNA TGTGCCAGTACCCAGGGGGGGCAAGAGCAGTACTTC. It translates to CASTQGGQEQYF.